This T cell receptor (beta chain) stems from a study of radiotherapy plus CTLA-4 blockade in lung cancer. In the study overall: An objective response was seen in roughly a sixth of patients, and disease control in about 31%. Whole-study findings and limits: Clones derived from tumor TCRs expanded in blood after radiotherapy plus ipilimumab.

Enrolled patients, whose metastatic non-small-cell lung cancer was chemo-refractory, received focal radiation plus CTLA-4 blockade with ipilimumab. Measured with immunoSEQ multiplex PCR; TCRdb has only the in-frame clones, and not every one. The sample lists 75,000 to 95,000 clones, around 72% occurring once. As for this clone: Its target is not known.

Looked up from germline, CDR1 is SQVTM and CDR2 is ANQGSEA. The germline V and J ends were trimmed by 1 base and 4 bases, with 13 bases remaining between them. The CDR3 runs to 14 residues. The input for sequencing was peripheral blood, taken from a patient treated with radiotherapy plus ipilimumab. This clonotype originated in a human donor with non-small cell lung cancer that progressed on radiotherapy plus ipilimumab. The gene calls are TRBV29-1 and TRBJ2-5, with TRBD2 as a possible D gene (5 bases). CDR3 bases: TGCAGCGTTGAAGTAGTCGGAGGCAGAGAGACCCAGTACTTC. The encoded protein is CSVEVVGGRETQYF.